One and the same sample provided the 22 T cell receptor beta chains below, sequenced in a study of PD-1 and CTLA-4 blockade in melanoma. TCRdb keeps only in-frame clones here, not all; method: immunoSEQ multiplex PCR. The sample includes approximately 33,000 clones, more than 85% of them seen just once. Specimen: CD8+ T cells from peripheral blood, collected from a patient given anti-PD-1 treatment. The receptors derive from a human donor with melanoma.

The J gene is TRBJ1-2, the V gene TRBV28; D possibly corresponds to TRBD1 (5 bases). The V end lost 5 bases, the J end lost 3 bases, and 10 bases lay between the germline ends. CDR3 size: 13 residues. CDR1 MDHEN and CDR2 SYDVKM come from the germline V gene. As DNA, the CDR3 is TGTGCCAGCAGTCCGACAGAAGACTATGGCTACACCTTC. Translated: CASSPTEDYGYTF.

A single count supports this clone. V is TRBV6-1 and J is TRBJ1-2, with TRBD1 matching over 11 bases. Germline-derived CDR1 and CDR2 are MNHNS and SASEGT. The CDR3 has 15 residues. After removal of 2 bases from V and 8 bases from J, the junction contained 7 bases not matched to a gene. DNA of the CDR3: TGTGCCAGCAGTGAAACCCTGGGACAGGGGGAAGGCTACACCTTC. It codes for CASSETLGQGEGYTF.

J is TRBJ1-1 and V is TRBV5-1, with D unclear. V dropped 0 bases and J dropped 7 bases, with 10 bases sitting between them. Germline lookup yields CDR1 SGHRS and CDR2 YFSETQ. The CDR3 contains 13 residues. The CDR3 reads CASSLAPASEAFF. The CDR3 DNA reads as TGCGCCAGCAGCTTGGCTCCCGCGAGTGAAGCTTTCTTT.

The CDR3 sequence is CASSPSGYTGELFF. DNA of the CDR3: TGTGCCAGCAGCCCGAGCGGATACACCGGGGAGCTGTTTTTT. The rearrangement joins TRBV7-9 to TRBJ2-2, with D possibly TRBD2 on 5 matching bases. Trimming took 5 bases from V and 3 from J, leaving 10 bases between them. The germline CDR1 and CDR2 sequences are SEHNR and FQNEAQ (reference sequence). The CDR3 has 14 residues.

The chain couples TRBV27 to TRBJ2-3, with D tentatively TRBD2 (6 bases). Germline assignment: CDR1 MNHEY and CDR2 SMNVEV (reference sequence). V was trimmed by 7 bases and J by 1 base, leaving 12 bases between them. The CDR3 covers 14 residues. The CDR3 loop reads CASTLAAGTDTQYF. DNA of the CDR3: TGTGCCAGCACCTTAGCGGCTGGCACAGATACGCAGTATTTT.

The table lists this clone with a count of one. V gene TRBV29-1 combines with J gene TRBJ2-7; TRBD2 matches at 8 bases. Trimming took 4 bases from V and 5 from J; bases not matched to a gene: 4. In germline, CDR1 is SQVTM, CDR2 ANQGSEA. The CDR3 sequence is 12 residues long. Written as DNA, the CDR3 is TGCAGCGTTGCGGCGGGAGGTCACGAGCAGTACTTC. Translated: CSVAAGGHEQYF.

The genes are TRBV6-5 and TRBJ2-5, with D uncertain. The CDR3 consists of 13 residues. Trimming removed 6 bases at V and 5 bases at J, with 13 bases between. Germline lookup yields CDR1 MNHEY and CDR2 SVGAGI. CDR3: CASRLWHLETQYF. The CDR3 DNA follows: TGTGCCAGCAGGCTATGGCATTTGGAGACCCAGTACTTC.

V usage is TRBV5-4 and J usage is TRBJ2-3, with D uncertain. The CDR3 contains 13 residues. Trimming shortened V by 4 bases and J by 6 bases, and 12 bases separated the two germline ends. Germline V gives CDR1 SGHNT, CDR2 YYREEE (reference sequence). CDR3 in amino acids: CASSPDSADTQYF. CDR3 DNA sequence: TGTGCCAGCAGCCCGGATTCGGCTGATACGCAGTATTTT.

The chain joins TRBV15 to TRBJ2-7; 9 bases are a match to TRBD2. Germline V gene data show CDR1 as LNHNV and CDR2 as YYDKDF (reference sequence). CDR3 size: 15 residues. J lost 7 bases, V lost 5 bases, and 12 bases had no gene match. CDR3 in amino acids: CATSPDRGGAGEQYF. CDR3 coding DNA: TGTGCCACCAGCCCCGATCGCGGGGGGGCCGGAGAGCAGTACTTC. Using reference TRBV15 and TRBJ2-7 for the parts outside the CDR3, the full variable domain is DAMVIQNPRYQVTQFGKPVTLSCSQTLNHNVMYWYQQKSSQAPKLLFHYYDKDFNNEADTPDNFQSRRPNTSFCFLDIRSPGLGDTAMYLCATSPDRGGAGEQYFGPGTRLTVT.

This chain uses TRBV15 with TRBJ1-6, with unresolved D. The V end was cut by 3 bases, the J end by 10 bases, with 16 bases between. The CDR3 extends over 15 amino acids. Looked up from germline, CDR1 is LNHNV and CDR2 is YYDKDF (reference sequence). In DNA, the CDR3 is TGTGCCACCAGCAGTGTTACGGGCCAGACCTCACCCCTCCACTTT. It is translated as CATSSVTGQTSPLHF.

The DNA of the CDR3 is TGTGCCAGCAGCGTAGATACAGGGAGGGATGCTTTCTTT. Its translation: CASSVDTGRDAFF. V is TRBV9 and J is TRBJ1-1; maybe TRBD1 (6 bases). The CDR3 loop spans 13 amino acids. The V end was cut by 0 bases, the J end by 11 bases, with 14 bases between. Germline CDR1 reads SGDLS; CDR2 reads YYNGEE. The variable domain in full, completed from reference TRBV9 and TRBJ1-1, reads DSGVTQTPKHLITATGQRVTLRCSPRSGDLSVYWYQQSLDQGLQFLIQYYNGEERAKGNILERFSAQQFPDLHSELNLSSLELGDSALYFCASSVDTGRDAFFGQGTRLTVV.

The chain is built from TRBV7-9 and TRBJ2-7; 13 bases match TRBD2. After removal of 5 bases from V and 2 bases from J, the junction contained 15 bases not matched to a gene. Germline assignment: CDR1 SEHNR and CDR2 FQNEAQ (reference sequence). The CDR3 runs 19 residues. CDR3 bases: TGTGCCAGCAGCCCCTCCTCCGGGACTAGCGGGAAAGCCCCCTACGAGCAGTACTTC. This codes for CASSPSSGTSGKAPYEQYF.

This rearrangement joins TRBV5-1 to TRBJ2-1, with 7 bases matching TRBD2. Looked up from germline, CDR1 is SGHRS and CDR2 is YFSETQ. The CDR3 has 15 amino acids. V shed 0 bases and J 7 bases; nucleotides not matched to a gene: 7. CDR3 sequence: CASSLGPSGGNEQFF. The CDR3 DNA reads as TGCGCCAGCAGCTTGGGACCTTCGGGAGGTAATGAGCAGTTCTTC.

V gene TRBV19 combines with J gene TRBJ1-6; 7 bases map to TRBD1. Germline loops: CDR1 LNHDA, CDR2 SQIVND (reference sequence). Unmatched junction bases numbered 3, after V lost 10 bases and J lost 6 bases. This CDR3 spans 12 amino acids. Written as DNA, the CDR3 is TGTGCCACCAGACAGGGTAATTCACCCCTCCACTTT. Amino acids: CATRQGNSPLHF. Full variable domain (remainder filled in from reference TRBV19 and TRBJ1-6): DGGITQSPKYLFRKEGQNVTLSCEQNLNHDAMYWYRQDPGQGLRLIYYSQIVNDFQKGDIAEGYSVSREKKESFPLTVTSAQKNPTAFYLCATRQGNSPLHFGNGTRLTVT.

The CDR3 region is CASRAARFF. CDR3 nucleotide sequence: TGTGCCAGCAGGGCTGCTCGGTTCTTC. This sequence joins TRBV6-9 and TRBJ2-1; D remains unclear. CDR3 length: 9 amino acids. Germline CDR1 MNHGY, CDR2 SVAAGI. V lost 6 bases and J lost 15, with 9 bases in between.

This chain joins TRBV6-4 and TRBJ2-2, with no clear D. Germline assignment: CDR1 MRHNA and CDR2 SNTAGT. This CDR3 is 15 amino acids long. Trimming left V 3 bases short and J 3 bases short, with 11 bases between. This CDR3 is CASSETPEHTGELFF. In nucleotides, the CDR3 is TGTGCCAGCAGTGAAACTCCGGAGCACACCGGGGAGCTGTTTTTT.

The chain's CDR3 is CAWGPGHDQPQHF. The CDR3 nucleotides are TGTGCCTGGGGGCCGGGCCACGATCAGCCCCAGCATTTT. The gene calls are TRBV30 and TRBJ1-5; D unresolved. V was shortened by 5 bases and J by 5 bases, with 13 bases between the two germline ends. This CDR3 region has 13 residues. The V gene's germline CDR1 is GTSNPN and CDR2 SVGIG (reference sequence).

The genes are TRBV27 and TRBJ2-3; 8 bases line up with TRBD1. Germline loops: CDR1 MNHEY, CDR2 SMNVEV (reference sequence). V trimming: 3 bases; J trimming: 5 bases; junction bases outside the gene matches: 4. CDR3 size: 14 residues. The CDR3 loop reads CASSLDREEDTQYF. The CDR3 nucleotides are TGTGCCAGCAGTTTGGACAGGGAAGAAGATACGCAGTATTTT.

This clone was detected only a few times. The sample has other DNA sequences that encode this CDR3 too. The chain has TRBV7-9 and TRBJ2-7; TRBD2 might be the D (5 bases). Germline values: CDR1 SEHNR, CDR2 FQNEAQ (reference sequence). Trimming shortened V by 0 bases and J by 3 bases, and 6 bases separated the two germline ends. This CDR3 has 13 residues. Here the CDR3 DNA reads TGTGCCAGCAGCTTAGCCGGGGACTACGAGCAGTACTTC. Protein: CASSLAGDYEQYF.

The V gene is TRBV5-4, the J gene TRBJ1-1; D is possibly TRBD1 (6 bases). The CDR3 runs 16 residues. Trimming stripped 4 bases from V and 4 bases from J, with 20 bases between. Germline CDR1 reads SGHNT; CDR2 reads YYREEE (reference sequence). Written as DNA, the CDR3 is TGTGCCAGCAGCCCACCCGCAGGGGAGGTAGGCACTGAAGCTTTCTTT. Amino acid sequence: CASSPPAGEVGTEAFF.

Only a few counts were recorded for this clone. V is TRBV7-9 and J is TRBJ2-7; possibly TRBD1 or TRBD2 for D (7 bases each). Germline CDR1 is SEHNR and CDR2 is FQNEAQ (reference sequence). This CDR3 region has 19 residues. Trimming stripped 1 base from V and 1 base from J, with 23 bases between. The CDR3 reads CASSLVPRGGRVQSYEQYF. The DNA for the CDR3 is TGTGCCAGCAGCTTAGTCCCCAGGGGGGGCCGGGTACAATCCTACGAGCAGTACTTC.

The rearrangement joins TRBV10-2 to TRBJ2-1; TRBD2 matches at 10 bases. The CDR3 extends over 15 amino acids. Germline V gives CDR1 WSHSY, CDR2 SAAADI. After removal of 2 bases from V and 4 bases from J, the junction contained 2 bases not matched to a gene. The chain's CDR3 is CASSEGLAVYNEQFF. The CDR3 DNA sequence: TGCGCCAGCAGTGAGGGACTAGCGGTTTACAATGAGCAGTTCTTC.